This T cell receptor beta chain was recovered during a study of T cell responses to AZD1222 COVID-19 vaccine. Per germline, CDR1 SGHKS and CDR2 YYEKEE (reference sequence). The CDR3 is 16 amino acids. The V and J ends lost 4 bases and 0 bases respectively, with 17 bases between them. Regarding this clone: Its antigen remains unknown.

The protocol was immunoSEQ multiplex PCR, while the TCRdb copy is restricted to in-frame clones and leaves out a portion. Of around 220,000 clones listed, roughly 94% are singletons. Study outcomes and limitations: Close to half of spike-specific TCRs reportedly recognize unmutated variant regions. It should be noted that donors were predominantly white British and more often female, and clonal diversity was possibly underestimated.

Sequences were derived from peripheral blood, sampled 28 days after the second dose of the MenACWY control vaccine. This TCR came from an adult who received the MenACWY meningococcal vaccine as a control. The chain combines TRBV5-5 with TRBJ2-7, with D possibly TRBD1 on 6 matching bases. The CDR3 loop reads CASSLTLGQSSYEQYF. DNA for the CDR3: TGTGCCAGCAGCCTCACCCTCGGACAGAGCTCCTACGAGCAGTACTTC. Full variable domain (missing parts from reference TRBV5-5 and TRBJ2-7): DAGVTQSPTHLIKTRGQQVTLRCSPISGHKSVSWYQQVLGQGPQFIFQYYEKEERGRGNFPDRFSARQFPNYSSELNVNALLLGDSALYLCASSLTLGQSSYEQYFGPGTRLTVT.